The sequence of this TCR beta chain was determined in a study of T cells in Graves' hyperthyroidism and ophthalmopathy. General study findings and limits: Blood also carried most thyroid clonotypes expanded above 0.001.

Amplification of TCR beta CDR3 regions used RNA as the template. Carried out on the TCR CDR3, a first-round RT-PCR used the HTBI primer set. MiXCR, applied by TCRdb to the multiplex PCR reads, yields one record per CDR3 protein. The sample consists of 450,000 to 600,000 distinct CDR3 sequences, 13% to 15% of them appearing once. Hyperthyroidism, newly diagnosed and lasting under 2 months, affected patients aged 18 to 65. The source of the PBMCs was less than 12 ml of fresh peripheral blood. In this sample, this clonotype turned up many times. The target antigen is unknown. An end of the junction differs from the germline gene, which may be a read error. Germline values: CDR1 SSHAT, CDR2 FNYEAQ (reference sequence). The CDR3 spans 13 residues.

Specimen: blood. This receptor was obtained from a woman aged 35 to 49 with Graves' hyperthyroidism. The chain links TRBV7-7 to TRBJ2-5, with no clear D. In DNA, the CDR3 is TGTGCTAGCAGCTTAGCAGCCAGGGAGACCCAGTACTTC. Its translation: CASSLAARETQYF.